A single sample is the source of the 20 T cell receptor beta chains below, sequenced in a study of T cells in Graves' hyperthyroidism and ophthalmopathy (dated by TCRdb to between 2018 and 2021). Receptors were amplified or captured by multiplex PCR. Sequencing took place on an Illumina HiSeq 2000. The TCR beta CDR3 regions were amplified from the RNA transcripts. The first round of RT-PCR for the TCR CDR3 was performed with the HTBI primer set and the Qiagen OneStep RT-PCR kit. TCRdb cleaned the public reads at Q25 with fastp, built clones with MiXCR and kept in-frame beta chains. Each entry is one CDR3 protein sequence, shown with its most common DNA and genes. Here the sample has under 450,000 distinct CDR3 sequences; 15% to 20% occur a single time. The biggest ten clones account for around a third of the sample. Source material: blood. The receptors were gathered from a woman aged 25 to 39 with Graves' hyperthyroidism that later progressed to Graves' ophthalmopathy.

The chain uses TRBV27 and TRBJ2-1; perhaps TRBD2 as D (5 bases). Germline V CDR1 and CDR2: MNHEY, SMNVEV (reference sequence). V lost 3 bases and J 4 bases, leaving 10 bases between the germline ends. CDR3 length: 14 residues. The CDR3 sequence is CASSFGGQYNEQFF. For the CDR3, the DNA is TGTGCCAGCAGTTTTGGCGGGCAGTACAATGAGCAGTTCTTC.

The sample holds many counts of this clonotype. This sequence joins TRBV11-2 and TRBJ2-1; 12 nucleotides line up with TRBD2. The J segment lost 0 bases and the V segment lost 5 bases, leaving 8 bases of the junction unmatched. CDR3 length: 18 amino acids. Per germline, CDR1 SGHAT and CDR2 FQNNGV. The CDR3 DNA follows: TGTGCCAGCAGCCTCGGACTAGCGGGACGGAACTCCTACAATGAGCAGTTCTTC. Translation: CASSLGLAGRNSYNEQFF. Full variable domain (rest looked up from reference TRBV11-2 and TRBJ2-1): EAGVAQSPRYKIIEKRQSVAFWCNPISGHATLYWYQQILGQGPKLLIQFQNNGVVDDSQLPKDRFSAERLKGVDSTLKIQPAKLEDSAVYLCASSLGLAGRNSYNEQFFGPGTRLTVL.

This clonotype was counted at least ten times. This chain uses TRBV7-9 with TRBJ2-1; 11 bases map to TRBD2. Germline assignment: CDR1 SEHNR and CDR2 FQNEAQ (reference sequence). This CDR3 is 18 amino acids long. The J segment lost 5 bases and the V segment lost 11 bases, leaving 20 bases of the junction unmatched. CDR3 nucleotide sequence: TGTGCCGGGACAGGGATCCTAGCGGGGGGCTTCCCAAACAATGAGCAGTTCTTC. Encoded protein: CAGTGILAGGFPNNEQFF.

The chain joins TRBV4-1 to TRBJ1-2, with 7 bases identical to TRBD1. The CDR3 consists of 15 residues. Per the germline V gene, CDR1 is MGHRA and CDR2 is YSYEKL. V shed 4 bases, J shed 4 bases, and the junction held 9 bases outside the gene matches. CDR3 DNA: TGCGCCAGCAGCCCATCAACGGGGGACAGCTATGGCTACACCTTC. Translated: CASSPSTGDSYGYTF.

This clonotype occurred many times. The chain employs TRBV2 and TRBJ1-4; no definite D call. Deletions cut 6 bases from V and 0 bases from J, with 14 bases between. The germline CDR1 and CDR2 sequences are SNHLY and FYNNEI. The CDR3 covers 16 residues. The CDR3 coding sequence is TGTGCCAGCAGAAATAGGGTCGGTGCAACTAATGAAAAACTGTTTTTT. It codes for CASRNRVGATNEKLFF. The full variable domain, its missing parts supplied by reference TRBV2 and TRBJ1-4, is EPEVTQTPSHQVTQMGQEVILRCVPISNHLYFYWYRQILGQKVEFLVSFYNNEISEKSEIFDDQFSVERPDGSNFTLKIRSTKLEDSAMYFCASRNRVGATNEKLFFGSGTQLSVL.

The chain couples TRBV12-3 or TRBV12-4 to TRBJ1-2; D not certain. This CDR3 is 15 amino acids long. The germline V and J ends were trimmed by 3 bases and 2 bases, with 13 bases remaining between them. Here the CDR3 DNA reads TGTGCCAGCAGTTTGGTGCCCGGACGGAACTATGGCTACACCTTC. This encodes CASSLVPGRNYGYTF.

This clonotype was found once. This clone may be a read error of a much larger clone one base away. This rearrangement joins TRBV28 to TRBJ1-5; D call uncertain. The CDR3 is 13 residues long. With 3 bases removed from V and 6 bases from J, the gap between germline ends came to 9 bases. The germline V gene encodes CDR1 MDHEN and CDR2 SYDVKM. This CDR3 reads CASSFGQSQPQHF. CDR3 DNA: TGTGCCAGCAGTTTCGGGCAGAGTCAGCCCCAGCATTTT.

Turning to this clonotype: Its ends do not fully match the called genes, so a read error is possible. The rearrangement uses TRBV4-1 and TRBJ1-2; unclear D gene. CDR3 size: 13 residues. Germline V gene sequence: CDR1 MGHRA, CDR2 YSYEKL. In nucleotides, the CDR3 is TGTGCCAGCAGTAGGGCGCGAGACTATGGCTACACCTTC. It translates to CASSRARDYGYTF.

This chain links TRBV10-3 with TRBJ2-1, with TRBD2 matching over 8 bases. CDR3 length equals 15 residues. Trimming cost V 4 bases and J 4 bases; bases outside gene matches: 6. CDR1 and CDR2 from the germline V gene are ENHRY and SYGVKD. The CDR3 DNA reads TGTGCCATCAGTGGGAGCGGGAGTGGTTACAATGAGCAGTTCTTC. Its translation is CAISGSGSGYNEQFF.

There are many counts of this clonotype. CDR3 nucleotides: TGTGCCAGCAGCTTGGATAGGCAGGCCGCGTCTGGAAACACCATATATTTT. It encodes CASSLDRQAASGNTIYF. The chain couples TRBV5-6 to TRBJ1-3; D call uncertain. Germline V gene data show CDR1 as SGHDT and CDR2 as YYEEEE. Trimming removed 0 bases from V and 1 base from J, with 14 bases in between. The CDR3 has 17 residues.

As to this clonotype: At one of its ends the junction is not consistent with the germline gene, which may arise from a read error. The rearrangement uses TRBV4-1 and TRBJ1-2; 7 bases map to TRBD1. The length of the CDR3 is 15 residues. Per the germline V gene, CDR1 is MGHRA and CDR2 is YSYEKL. The CDR3 DNA is TGCGCCAGCAGCGAAGAGTTTGGACAGGACTATGGCTACACCTTC. Protein product: CASSEEFGQDYGYTF.

This chain uses TRBV6-1 with TRBJ2-5, with D possibly matching TRBD1 (5 bases). CDR1 is MNHNS and CDR2 is SASEGT in the germline V gene. Trimming left V 1 base short and J 6 bases short, with 12 bases between. The CDR3 sequence is 14 residues long. CDR3 loop: CASSEVAGQQTQYF. For the CDR3, the DNA is TGTGCCAGCAGTGAAGTGGCAGGGCAGCAGACCCAGTACTTC.

This clonotype was recorded at least ten times. This chain joins TRBV28 and TRBJ2-3; no definite D call. CDR1 and CDR2 from the germline V gene are MDHEN and SYDVKM. The CDR3 contains 15 residues. The V gene lost 5 bases and the J gene lost 0 bases, with 12 bases spanning the gap. The CDR3 nucleotides read TGTGCCAGCAGTGGGCAGGCACCTAGCACAGATACGCAGTATTTT. Its protein product is CASSGQAPSTDTQYF.

This clonotype occurred many times. At one end the junction does not follow the germline gene, possibly because of a read error. V gene TRBV12-3 or TRBV12-4 combines with J gene TRBJ2-1; 14 nucleotides match TRBD2. The length of the CDR3 is 17 residues. CDR3 sequence (DNA): TGTGCCAGCAGTAAGGGGACTAGCGGGAGCTCCCACAATGAGCAGTTCTTC. Translated: CASSKGTSGSSHNEQFF.

This clonotype was recorded many times. This chain connects TRBV11-2 to TRBJ2-7, with 8 nucleotides matching TRBD2. V gave up 5 bases and J gave up 5 bases; unmatched junction bases: 14. The CDR3 consists of 16 residues. In germline, CDR1 is SGHAT, CDR2 FQNNGV. The CDR3 loop reads CASSRQIIAGTHEQYF. The CDR3 DNA is TGTGCCAGCAGCCGTCAGATAATAGCGGGGACCCACGAGCAGTACTTC.

This clonotype has a count of ten or more. V gene TRBV24-1 combines with J gene TRBJ2-1; TRBD1 might be the D (6 bases). Germline lookup yields CDR1 KGHDR and CDR2 SFDVKD. CDR3 length equals 13 residues. Between the trimmed V and J ends, which lost 3 bases and 9 bases, there was a span of 11 bases. The CDR3 protein is CATSDPGTREQFF. The CDR3 DNA reads TGTGCCACCAGTGATCCCGGGACACGTGAGCAGTTCTTC.

V gene TRBV11-2 combines with J gene TRBJ2-7, with 7 bases that match TRBD1. The CDR3 runs 15 residues. J gave up 7 bases and V 6 bases, and 15 bases lay outside the gene matches. Germline loops: CDR1 SGHAT, CDR2 FQNNGV. The CDR3 reads CASSATRDRTGEQYF. As DNA, the CDR3 is TGTGCCAGCAGTGCTACCCGGGACAGAACTGGGGAGCAGTACTTC.

This clonotype has at least ten counts. The chain recombines TRBV15 with TRBJ2-3; TRBD2 matches at 7 bases. V was clipped by 5 bases and J by 6 bases; unmatched bases: 17. CDR3 length equals 17 residues. The germline gives CDR1 LNHNV, CDR2 YYDKDF (reference sequence). DNA of the CDR3: TGTGCCACCAGCGGAGGGAGGGTTTACAAGGACACGGATACGCAGTATTTT. Its protein is CATSGGRVYKDTDTQYF.

In its sample, this clonotype was seen many times. The chain carries TRBV19 and TRBJ1-2; perhaps TRBD1 as D (5 bases). The CDR3 loop spans 11 amino acids. Trimming removed 8 bases from V and 6 bases from J, with 10 bases in between. Germline assignment: CDR1 LNHDA and CDR2 SQIVND (reference sequence). CDR3 sequence (DNA): TGTGCCAGTCCAGGGACGAATGGCTACACCTTC. Translation: CASPGTNGYTF.

This clonotype came up many times. This chain uses TRBV28 with TRBJ1-1; D is possibly TRBD1 (6 bases). V lost 3 bases to trimming and J lost 0 bases, with 11 bases between them. The CDR3 runs to 15 residues. Looked up from germline, CDR1 is MDHEN and CDR2 is SYDVKM. Here the CDR3 DNA reads TGTGCCAGCAGTTTCCCGACAGGAGTGAACACTGAAGCTTTCTTT. It encodes CASSFPTGVNTEAFF.